The clone carrying this TCR beta chain was counted once. The data stem from a study of T-cell reconstitution after alpha-beta-depleted transplantation in children. Preparation of the TCRbeta library involved a method that used unique molecular identifiers. Using its own MiXCR run on the PCR reads, TCRdb lists one record per CDR3 protein. In the table there are 250,000 to 350,000 distinct CDR3 sequences, approximately 20% of which are singletons. Germline V gene data show CDR1 as KGHDR and CDR2 as SFDVKD. The CDR3 spans 20 residues. Losses at the gene ends were 2 bases for V and 0 bases for J; bases not matched to a gene: 17.

The J gene is TRBJ1-1, the V gene TRBV24-1; 7 bases fit TRBD1. This clonotype originated in a male patient younger than 18 who had a stem cell transplant for acute lymphoblastic leukemia, so the T cells may come from the graft donor. Sequenced here: PBMCs, mostly from graft donor cells, sampled 180 days after TCRalphabeta/CD19-depleted stem cell transplant. CDR3 in amino acids: CATSDSPCRLGTVLNTEAFF. DNA of the CDR3: TGTGCCACCAGTGATTCCCCGTGCCGACTTGGGACAGTTCTGAACACTGAAGCTTTCTTT.